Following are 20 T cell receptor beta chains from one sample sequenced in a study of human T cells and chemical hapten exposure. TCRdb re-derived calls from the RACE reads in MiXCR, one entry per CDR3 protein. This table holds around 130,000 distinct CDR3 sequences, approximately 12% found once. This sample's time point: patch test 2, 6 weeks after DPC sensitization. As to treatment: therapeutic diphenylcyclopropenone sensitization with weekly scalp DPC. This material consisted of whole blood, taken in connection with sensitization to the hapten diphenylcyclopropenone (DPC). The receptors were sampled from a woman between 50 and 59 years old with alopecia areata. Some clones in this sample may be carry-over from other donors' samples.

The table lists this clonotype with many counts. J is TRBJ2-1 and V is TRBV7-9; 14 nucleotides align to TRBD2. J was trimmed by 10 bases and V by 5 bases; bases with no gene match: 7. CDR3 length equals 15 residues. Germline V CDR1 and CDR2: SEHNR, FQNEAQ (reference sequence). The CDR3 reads CASSRSGTSGGEQFF. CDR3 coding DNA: TGTGCCAGCAGCCGCTCCGGGACTAGCGGGGGCGAGCAGTTCTTC.

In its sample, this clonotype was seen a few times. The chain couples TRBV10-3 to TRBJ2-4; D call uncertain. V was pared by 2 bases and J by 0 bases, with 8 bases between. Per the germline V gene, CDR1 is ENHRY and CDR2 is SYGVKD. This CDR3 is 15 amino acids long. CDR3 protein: CAISEAALAKNIQYF. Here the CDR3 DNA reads TGTGCCATCAGTGAGGCAGCTCTAGCCAAAAACATTCAGTACTTC.

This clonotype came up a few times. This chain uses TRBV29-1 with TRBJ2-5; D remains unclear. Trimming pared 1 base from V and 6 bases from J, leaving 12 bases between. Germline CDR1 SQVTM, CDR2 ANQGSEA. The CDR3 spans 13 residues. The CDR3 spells CSVEAGPEKTQYF. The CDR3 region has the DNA TGCAGCGTTGAAGCCGGACCCGAAAAGACCCAGTACTTC.

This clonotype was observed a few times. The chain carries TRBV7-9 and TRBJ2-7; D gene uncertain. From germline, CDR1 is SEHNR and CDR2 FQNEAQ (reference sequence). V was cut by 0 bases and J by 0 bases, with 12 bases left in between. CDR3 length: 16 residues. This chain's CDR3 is CASSLAGGSRSYEQYF. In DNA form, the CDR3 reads TGTGCCAGCAGCTTAGCGGGTGGGTCCCGCTCCTACGAGCAGTACTTC.

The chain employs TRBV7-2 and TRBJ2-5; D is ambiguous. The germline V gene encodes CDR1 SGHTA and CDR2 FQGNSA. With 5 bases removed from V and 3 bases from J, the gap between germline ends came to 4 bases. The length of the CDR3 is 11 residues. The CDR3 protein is CASSAEETQYF. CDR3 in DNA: TGTGCCAGCAGCGCGGAAGAGACCCAGTACTTC. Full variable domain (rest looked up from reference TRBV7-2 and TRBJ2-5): GAGVSQSPSNKVTEKGKDVELRCDPISGHTALYWYRQSLGQGLEFLIYFQGNSAPDKSGLPSDRFSAERTGGSVSTLTIQRTQQEDSAVYLCASSAEETQYFGPGTRLLVL.

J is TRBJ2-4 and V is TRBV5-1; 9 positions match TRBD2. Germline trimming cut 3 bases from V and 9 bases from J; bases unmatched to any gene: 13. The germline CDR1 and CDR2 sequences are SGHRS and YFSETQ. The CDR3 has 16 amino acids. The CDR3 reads CASSSRGREGAGIQYF. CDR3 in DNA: TGCGCCAGCAGCTCCCGCGGGCGGGAGGGCGCAGGCATTCAGTACTTC.

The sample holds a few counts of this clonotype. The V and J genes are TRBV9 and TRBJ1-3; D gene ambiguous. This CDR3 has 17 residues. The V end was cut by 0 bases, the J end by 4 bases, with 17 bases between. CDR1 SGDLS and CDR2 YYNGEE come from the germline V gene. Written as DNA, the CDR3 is TGTGCCAGCAGCGTAGCCCCCGGGAGCTCGGAGGGAAACACCATATATTTT. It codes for CASSVAPGSSEGNTIYF.

CDR3 region: CAISESTPYEQYF. In DNA form, the CDR3 reads TGTGCCATCAGTGAGTCCACACCTTACGAGCAGTACTTC. The chain is built from TRBV10-3 and TRBJ2-7, with D unresolved. CDR1 is ENHRY, CDR2 SYGVKD, per germline. V lost 0 bases to trimming and J lost 4 bases, with 7 bases between them. There are 13 residues in the CDR3.

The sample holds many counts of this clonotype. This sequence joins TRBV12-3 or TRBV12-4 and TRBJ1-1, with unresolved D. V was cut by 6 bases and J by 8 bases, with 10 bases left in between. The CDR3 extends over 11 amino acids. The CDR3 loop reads CASRNWGEAFF. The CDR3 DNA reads TGTGCCAGCAGGAACTGGGGAGAAGCTTTCTTT.

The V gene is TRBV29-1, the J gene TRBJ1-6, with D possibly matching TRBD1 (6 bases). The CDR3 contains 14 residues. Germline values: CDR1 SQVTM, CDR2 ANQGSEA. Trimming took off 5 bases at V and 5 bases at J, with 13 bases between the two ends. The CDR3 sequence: CSVKQQGDNSPLHF. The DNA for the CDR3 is TGCAGCGTTAAGCAACAGGGTGATAATTCACCCCTCCACTTT. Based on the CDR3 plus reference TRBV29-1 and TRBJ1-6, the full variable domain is SAVISQKPSRDICQRGTSLTIQCQVDSQVTMMFWYRQQPGQSLTLIATANQGSEATYESGFVIDKFPISRPNLTFSTLTVSNMSPEDSSIYLCSVKQQGDNSPLHFGNGTRLTVT.

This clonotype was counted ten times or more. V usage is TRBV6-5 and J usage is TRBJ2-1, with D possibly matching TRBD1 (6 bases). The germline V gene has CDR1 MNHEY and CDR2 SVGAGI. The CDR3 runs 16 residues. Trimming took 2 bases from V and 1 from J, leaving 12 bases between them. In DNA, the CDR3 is TGTGCCAGCAGTTACCCAACAGGGTCGTCCTACAATGAGCAGTTCTTC. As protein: CASSYPTGSSYNEQFF.

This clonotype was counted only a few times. CDR3 in amino acids: CASSQPDPSGSREQFF. CDR3 coding DNA: TGTGCCAGCAGCCAACCTGACCCTAGCGGGAGCCGTGAGCAGTTCTTC. The rearrangement joins TRBV4-2 to TRBJ2-1, with 10 nucleotides matching TRBD2. Germline assignment: CDR1 LGHNA and CDR2 YNFKEQ. With V trimmed by 2 bases and J by 9 bases, 10 bases remained unmatched. CDR3 length: 16 amino acids.

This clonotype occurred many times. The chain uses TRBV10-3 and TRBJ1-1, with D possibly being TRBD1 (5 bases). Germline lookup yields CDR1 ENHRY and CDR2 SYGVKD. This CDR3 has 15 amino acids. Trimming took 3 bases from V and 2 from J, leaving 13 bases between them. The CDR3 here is CAISDPGRANTEAFF. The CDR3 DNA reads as TGTGCCATCAGTGACCCCGGCAGGGCCAACACTGAAGCTTTCTTT.

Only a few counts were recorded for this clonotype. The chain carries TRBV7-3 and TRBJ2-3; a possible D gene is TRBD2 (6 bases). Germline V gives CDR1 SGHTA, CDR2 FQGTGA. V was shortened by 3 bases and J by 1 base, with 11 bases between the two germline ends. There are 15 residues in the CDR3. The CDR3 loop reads CASSLSPGGTDTQYF. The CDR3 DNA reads TGTGCCAGCAGCTTGTCCCCGGGAGGCACAGATACGCAGTATTTT.

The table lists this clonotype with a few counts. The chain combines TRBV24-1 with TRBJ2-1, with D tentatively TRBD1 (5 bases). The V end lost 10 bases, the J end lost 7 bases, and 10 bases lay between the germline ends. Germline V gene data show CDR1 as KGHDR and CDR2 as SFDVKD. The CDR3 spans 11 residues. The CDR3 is CATAQGNEQFF. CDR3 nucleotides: TGTGCCACGGCTCAGGGTAATGAGCAGTTCTTC.

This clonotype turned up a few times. The CDR3 is CASQGGGELFF. The CDR3 DNA reads TGTGCCAGCCAAGGGGGCGGGGAGCTGTTTTTT. The chain has TRBV6-6 and TRBJ2-2; a possible D gene is TRBD1 (6 bases). Germline loops: CDR1 MNHNY, CDR2 SVGAGI (reference sequence). The CDR3 runs 11 residues. The V end was cut by 8 bases, the J end by 7 bases, with 8 bases between.

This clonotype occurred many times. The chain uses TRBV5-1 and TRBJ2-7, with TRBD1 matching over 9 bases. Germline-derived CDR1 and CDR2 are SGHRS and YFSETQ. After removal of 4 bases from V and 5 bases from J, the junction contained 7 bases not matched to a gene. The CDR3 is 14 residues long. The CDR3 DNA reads TGCGCCAGCAGCCCCGGGACAGGGAGCCACGAGCAGTACTTC. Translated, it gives CASSPGTGSHEQYF.

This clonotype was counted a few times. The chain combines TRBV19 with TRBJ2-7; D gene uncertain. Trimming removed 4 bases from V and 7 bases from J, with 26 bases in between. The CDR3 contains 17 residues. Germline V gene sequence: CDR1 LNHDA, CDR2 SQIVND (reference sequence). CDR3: CASSTSGPSNSKGEQYF. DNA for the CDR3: TGTGCCAGTAGTACATCCGGGCCTAGTAATTCTAAAGGGGAGCAGTACTTC.

CDR3 nucleotides: TGTGCCAGCAGTCCCACCCTAGCGGGAGGAGGCGATGAGCAGTTCTTC. Translating it yields CASSPTLAGGGDEQFF. The V and J genes are TRBV28 and TRBJ2-1; 11 bases match TRBD2. V shed 5 bases, J shed 8 bases, and the junction held 11 bases outside the gene matches. There are 16 residues in the CDR3. Germline loops: CDR1 MDHEN, CDR2 SYDVKM.

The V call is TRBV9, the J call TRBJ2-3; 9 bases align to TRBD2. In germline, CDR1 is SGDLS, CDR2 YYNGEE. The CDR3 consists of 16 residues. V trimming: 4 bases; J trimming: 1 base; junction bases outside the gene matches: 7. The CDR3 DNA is TGTGCCAGCAGCCCTAGCGGGACATTTGGCACAGATACGCAGTATTTT. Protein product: CASSPSGTFGTDTQYF.